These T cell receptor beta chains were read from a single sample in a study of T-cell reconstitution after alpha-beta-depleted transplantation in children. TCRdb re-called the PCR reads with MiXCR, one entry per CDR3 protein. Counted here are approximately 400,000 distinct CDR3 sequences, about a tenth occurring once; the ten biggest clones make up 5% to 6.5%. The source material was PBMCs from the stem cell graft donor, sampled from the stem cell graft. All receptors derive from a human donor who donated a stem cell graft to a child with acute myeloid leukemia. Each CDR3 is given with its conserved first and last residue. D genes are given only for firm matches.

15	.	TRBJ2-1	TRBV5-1	CASSPEQGLRNEQFF
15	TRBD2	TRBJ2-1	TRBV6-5	CASSYEAGDISEQFF
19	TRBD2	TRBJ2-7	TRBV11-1	CASSLYLGLAEKSPYEQYF
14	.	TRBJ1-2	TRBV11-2	CASSHRGGASGYTF
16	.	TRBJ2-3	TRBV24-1	CATSDPSGGATDTQYF
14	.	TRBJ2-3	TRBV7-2	CASSFPGWTDTQYF
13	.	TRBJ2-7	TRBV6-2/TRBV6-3	CASSYSIPGEQYF
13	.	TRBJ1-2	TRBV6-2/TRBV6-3	CASTYGGADGYTF
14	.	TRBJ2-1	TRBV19	CASSIVPTGNEQFF
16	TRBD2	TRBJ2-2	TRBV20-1	CSARQPGLAGQGELFF
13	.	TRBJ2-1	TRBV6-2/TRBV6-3	CASRGGHWNEQFF
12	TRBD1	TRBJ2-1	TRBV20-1	CSGTGGRNEQFF
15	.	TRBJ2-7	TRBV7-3	CASSPTGPSSYEQYF
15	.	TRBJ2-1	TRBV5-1	CASSLTVDEYNEQFF
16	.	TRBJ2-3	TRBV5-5	CASSLEGNWATDTQYF
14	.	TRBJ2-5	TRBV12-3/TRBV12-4	CASSLSRPQETQNF